These T cell receptor beta chains were read from a single sample in a study of tumor and adjacent non-tumor tissue in lung cancer. TCRdb used MiXCR to reprocess the multiplex PCR reads, holding one entry per CDR3 protein. The data show around 75,000 distinct CDR3 sequences, around 70% seen once. Sequenced input: distant non-tumor lung tissue. These receptors all come from a woman in her forties or fifties with non-small cell lung cancer. The CDR3 runs from the conserved cysteine through the conserved F or W. D genes are given only for firm matches. Clone size is not always given. Where it is, it says once, few, many or a class for expanded clones.

TRBV12-3/TRBV12-4	-	-	TRBJ2-6	CASSPRAGANVLTF	TGTGCAAGCAGCCCCAGGGCTGGGGCCAACGTCCTGACTTTC
TRBV29-1	-	many	TRBJ2-7	CSVLGGNDYEQYF	TGCAGCGTATTAGGAGGGAATGACTACGAGCAGTACTTC
TRBV29-1	-	many	TRBJ2-2	CSVSKSRTGELFF	TGCAGCGTTTCCAAGTCTAGGACCGGGGAGCTGTTTTTT
TRBV5-5	TRBD2	-	TRBJ2-3	CTSSLELAGGRDTQYF	TGCACCAGCAGCTTGGAACTAGCGGGAGGAAGAGATACGCAGTATTTT
TRBV5-1	TRBD1	-	TRBJ1-2	CASSNGQGSSAYTF	TGCGCCAGCAGCAATGGACAGGGATCGAGCGCCTACACCTTC
TRBV5-5	-	few	TRBJ1-1	CASSPPVGVMNTEAFF	TGTGCCAGCAGCCCCCCCGTTGGGGTTATGAACACTGAAGCTTTCTTT
TRBV11-2	-	many	TRBJ2-3	CASSLVGGPSWVSADTQYF	TGTGCCAGCAGCTTAGTGGGTGGGCCTTCGTGGGTCTCAGCAGATACGCAGTATTTT
TRBV11-1	-	-	TRBJ2-3	CVSSSEDRMGTDTQYF	TGTGTCAGCAGTAGCGAAGACAGGATGGGCACAGATACGCAGTATTTT
TRBV6-5	-	-	TRBJ1-1	CASSYGTEACF	TGCGCCAGCAGTTACGGTACTGAAGCTTGCTTT
TRBV6-1	-	-	TRBJ1-1	CASSESKLRPNTEAFF	TGTGCCAGCAGTGAATCTAAACTAAGGCCGAACACTGAAGCTTTCTTT
TRBV29-1	-	-	TRBJ1-1	CSLGAQNTEAFF	TGCAGCTTAGGGGCGCAGAACACTGAAGCCTTCTTT
TRBV11-3	-	-	TRBJ2-3	CTSNTRGTDAQYF	TGTACCAGCAACACCAGGGGTACAGATGCGCAGTATTTT
TRBV29-1	TRBD1	once	TRBJ2-3	CSVGRTQGSTDTQYF	TGCAGCGTTGGCCGCACACAGGGGTCCACAGATACGCAGTATTTT
TRBV6-1	-	many	TRBJ2-3	CASSDEPLSHTQYF	TGTGCCAGCAGTGATGAGCCTCTATCACATACGCAGTATTTT
TRBV10-2	TRBD1	-	TRBJ1-5	CTSILGGQGGNQPQHF	TGCACCAGCATACTTGGGGGACAGGGTGGCAATCAGCCCCAGCATTTT
TRBV5-6	-	-	TRBJ2-5	CARSVGTSETQYF	TGTGCCCGCAGTGTAGGGACCTCAGAGACCCAGTACTTC
TRBV29-1	-	-	TRBJ2-2	CSVELWGVRNTGGLFF	TGCAGCGTTGAACTGTGGGGTGTGCGGAACACCGGGGGGCTGTTTTTC
TRBV29-1	-	-	TRBJ1-1	CSVLRSGMNTEASF	TGCAGCGTTCTTAGGTCCGGGATGAACACTGAAGCTTCCTTT
TRBV5-5	-	-	TRBJ2-2	CAISLWDKNTGELFF	TGTGCCATCAGTCTCTGGGACAAGAACACCGGGGAGCTGTTTTTT
TRBV7-9	TRBD2	-	TRBJ2-1	CASSLAPGLLAGDERFF	TGTGCCAGCAGCTTAGCTCCAGGGTTACTAGCGGGAGATGAGCGGTTCTTC
TRBV11-2	-	-	TRBJ2-1	CASSLWDNEHFF	TGTGCCAGCAGCCTTTGGGACAATGAGCACTTCTTC
TRBV20-1	TRBD1	-	TRBJ1-2	CSARTQGDVDGYTF	TGCAGTGCTAGGACACAGGGGGACGTCGATGGCTACACCTTC
TRBV12-3/TRBV12-4	-	-	TRBJ2-3	CASTSGANPPQYF	TGTGCCAGCACTTCAGGCGCCAATCCGCCCCAGTATTTT
TRBV20-1	TRBD2	many	TRBJ2-1	CSARDLTGGGNEQFF	TGCAGTGCTAGAGATCTCACGGGAGGTGGAAATGAGCAGTTCTTC
TRBV6-2/TRBV6-3	-	-	TRBJ2-7	CESSLHQYEQYF	TGTGAAAGTAGTCTACACCAATACGAGCAGTACTTC
TRBV29-1	TRBD2	-	TRBJ2-7	CTVVGATASGSSYEQYF	TGCACCGTTGTGGGGGCTACGGCTAGCGGGAGCTCCTACGAGCAGTACTTC
TRBV5-5	-	-	TRBJ2-1	CASGLASDIYNEHFF	TGTGCCAGCGGCTTGGCCTCGGACATTTACAATGAGCACTTCTTC
TRBV29-1	TRBD2	-	TRBJ2-2	CSVIGGKHTGELFF	TGCAGCGTTATCGGGGGGAAACACACCGGAGAGCTGTTTTTT
TRBV29-1	-	-	TRBJ2-3	CNVRVADTDTQYF	TGCAACGTTAGGGTGGCAGACACAGATACGCAGTATTTT
TRBV10-3	-	-	TRBJ2-6	CAISPGTLVGANILTF	TGTGCCATCAGCCCCGGGACATTGGTTGGGGCCAACATCCTGACTTTC
TRBV10-3	-	-	TRBJ2-2	CAISDLEFTGELFF	TGTGCCATCAGTGATCTAGAGTTCACCGGGGAGCTGTTTTTT
TRBV4-1	-	many	TRBJ2-1	CASSQGGVIINEQFF	TGCGCCAGCAGCCAAGGGGGGGTTATTATCAATGAGCAGTTCTTC
TRBV20-1	-	-	TRBJ2-1	CSAKPAWEQFF	TGCAGTGCTAAACCGGCCTGGGAGCAGTTCTTC
TRBV6-5	-	-	TRBJ2-3	CANGIGDTQYF	TGTGCCAACGGGATTGGGGATACGCAGTATTTT
TRBV4-1	-	few	TRBJ1-1	CASGQDLYRVGTEAFF	TGCGCCAGCGGCCAAGATCTCTACAGGGTAGGTACTGAGGCTTTCTTT
TRBV11-2	-	-	TRBJ2-3	CASSSHTYTDMQYF	TGTGCCAGCAGCTCACACACTTACACAGATATGCAGTATTTT
TRBV7-8	-	-	TRBJ2-1	CAISSREMASVDNEQFF	TGTGCCATCAGCTCGAGAGAAATGGCTAGCGTCGACAATGAGCAGTTCTTC
TRBV29-1	-	-	TRBJ2-1	CSRPNDGTYYNEQFF	TGCAGCAGACCAAATGACGGGACGTATTACAATGAGCAGTTCTTC
TRBV11-2	-	-	TRBJ2-5	CASSPGMETLYF	TGTGCCAGCAGCCCCGGCATGGAGACCCTGTACTTC
TRBV29-1	TRBD2	-	TRBJ2-7	CSADLLAGSLYERYF	TGCAGCGCTGACCTACTAGCGGGAAGTCTTTACGAGCGGTACTTC
TRBV12-3/TRBV12-4	TRBD1	-	TRBJ2-1	CAARQGAYNEEFF	TGTGCCGCCAGACAGGGGGCTTACAATGAGGAGTTCTTC
TRBV6-5	TRBD1	-	TRBJ1-6	CASTGTGDSPLHF	TGTGCCAGCACAGGGACAGGAGATTCACCCCTCCACTTT
TRBV13	-	-	TRBJ2-1	CASSLNRRRAETNEQFF	TGTGCCAGCAGCTTAAATCGCAGGAGGGCAGAAACCAATGAGCAGTTCTTC
TRBV4-1	-	few	TRBJ1-1	CVISQDLYRVGTEAFF	TGCGTCATCAGCCAAGATCTCTACAGGGTCGGTACTGAAGCTTTCTTT
TRBV7-8	-	many	TRBJ2-7	CASSPSKDTRTYEQYF	TGTGCCAGCAGCCCATCCAAGGACACGAGGACCTACGAGCAGTACTTC
TRBV6-5	-	-	TRBJ1-1	CASSPRGYIEAFF	TGTGCCAGCAGCCCTAGGGGGTACATTGAAGCTTTCTTT
TRBV5-6	TRBD2	few	TRBJ2-1	CASSFDAGAFYNEQFF	TGTGCCAGCAGCTTCGACGCGGGAGCCTTCTACAATGAGCAGTTCTTC
TRBV28	TRBD2	many	TRBJ2-1	CASSYGTSGRRNEQFF	TGTGCCAGCAGCTATGGGACTAGCGGGAGAAGAAATGAGCAGTTCTTC
TRBV20-1	TRBD2	many	TRBJ2-3	CSARDLSGSTDTQYF	TGCAGTGCTAGAGATCTAAGCGGGAGTACAGATACGCAGTATTTT
TRBV11-2	TRBD2	-	TRBJ2-7	CASSLGLVRSSYEQYF	TGTGCTAGCAGCTTAGGACTAGTGAGGAGCTCCTACGAGCAGTACTTC
TRBV6-1	-	-	TRBJ1-5	CATQSTTGSLGASNQPHYF	TGTGCCACCCAGTCGACGACAGGTTCCCTGGGGGCTAGCAATCAGCCCCACTATTTT
TRBV6-5	-	-	TRBJ1-2	CVSSCPGVNYGYTF	TGTGTCAGCAGTTGCCCGGGCGTGAACTATGGCTACACCTTC